One and the same sample provided the 19 T cell receptor beta chains below, sequenced in a study of Ad26.COV2.S vaccination and SARS-CoV-2 variants. Documented treatment: 19 received Ad26.COV2.S at low or high dose, single or two shots; 5 received placebo; per-sample allocation not given. Samples were taken on day 63 after the first vaccine or placebo injection. Here immunoSEQ multiplex PCR was the method, and the copy in TCRdb shows in-frame clones only, minus some. The sample has about 440,000 clones, roughly 87% seen once. The sequencing used peripheral blood, collected in a trial of Ad26.COV2.S vaccine versus placebo. Source of these receptors: a person between 18 and 65 years old who received the Ad26.COV2.S COVID-19 vaccine or a placebo.

The chain recombines TRBV19 with TRBJ1-5, with D possibly TRBD1 on 6 matching bases. The germline V and J ends were trimmed by 6 bases and 4 bases, with 16 bases remaining between them. The CDR3 spans 15 residues. The germline CDR1 and CDR2 sequences are LNHDA and SQIVND (reference sequence). The CDR3 coding sequence is TGTGCCAGTAGGGACCAGGTTAGGGGGAATCAGCCCCAGCATTTT. This sequence encodes CASRDQVRGNQPQHF. Supplemented by reference TRBV19 and TRBJ1-5, the full variable domain reads DGGITQSPKYLFRKEGQNVTLSCEQNLNHDAMYWYRQDPGQGLRLIYYSQIVNDFQKGDIAEGYSVSREKKESFPLTVTSAQKNPTAFYLCASRDQVRGNQPQHFGDGTRLSIL.

The V call is TRBV5-1, the J call TRBJ1-5; TRBD1 aligns across 7 bases. V shed 4 bases, J shed 4 bases, and the junction held 8 bases outside the gene matches. The CDR3 sequence is 15 residues long. Germline V gives CDR1 SGHRS, CDR2 YFSETQ. In DNA form, the CDR3 reads TGCGCCAGCAGCCTCCGAGGGGGACAGAATCAGCCCCAGCATTTT. Amino acid sequence: CASSLRGGQNQPQHF.

The chain has TRBV4-2 and TRBJ2-3, with a possible D match to TRBD2 (6 bases). V was shortened by 1 base and J by 0 bases, with 17 bases between the two germline ends. CDR3 length: 18 residues. CDR1 is LGHNA and CDR2 is YNFKEQ in the germline V gene. The CDR3 bases are TGTGCCAGCAGCCAAGCGGGAGAGGCCTCCTTTAGCACAGATACGCAGTATTTT. It specifies CASSQAGEASFSTDTQYF.

This chain links TRBV14 with TRBJ2-7; D unclear. CDR1 is SGHDN, CDR2 FVKESK, per germline. The CDR3 totals 12 residues. V gave up 1 base and J gave up 6 bases, with 7 bases separating them. The CDR3 DNA reads as TGTGCCAGCAGCCAAGTCCCTGCCGAGCAGTACTTC. This codes for CASSQVPAEQYF.

The chain links TRBV18 to TRBJ1-1; perhaps TRBD1 as D (5 bases). The CDR3 is 15 amino acids. In germline, CDR1 is KGHSH, CDR2 LQKENI. Trimming pared 1 base from V and 5 bases from J, leaving 14 bases between. The DNA for the CDR3 is TGTGCCAGCTCACCACGTCAGGGAGATAGTACTGAAGCTTTCTTT. Its translation: CASSPRQGDSTEAFF.

The V and J genes are TRBV15 and TRBJ2-7; 8 bases are a match to TRBD1. With 3 bases clipped from V and 3 bases from J, the junction kept 10 bases outside the gene matches. Germline V gene lookup returns CDR1 LNHNV and CDR2 YYDKDF (reference sequence). The CDR3 sequence is 16 residues long. This chain's CDR3 is CATSREMGQASYEQYF. The CDR3 region has the DNA TGTGCCACCAGCAGGGAAATGGGACAGGCTAGCTACGAGCAGTACTTC.

The rearrangement joins TRBV6-6 to TRBJ1-1; no clear D gene. Deletions cut 7 bases from V and 0 bases from J, with 9 bases between. The germline gives CDR1 MNHNY, CDR2 SVGAGI (reference sequence). This CDR3 is 13 amino acids long. The CDR3 region has the DNA TGTGCCAGCACCTTTTCTCTGAACACTGAAGCTTTCTTT. Its translation is CASTFSLNTEAFF.

The chain uses TRBV7-2 and TRBJ2-1, with 10 bases identical to TRBD2. Per germline, CDR1 SGHTA and CDR2 FQGNSA. The CDR3 length is 15 residues. J lost 0 bases, V lost 6 bases, and 2 bases had no gene match. The CDR3 sequence is CASRIAGGSYNEQFF. DNA for the CDR3: TGTGCCAGCAGGATAGCGGGAGGCTCCTACAATGAGCAGTTCTTC. Filled out from reference TRBV7-2 and TRBJ2-1, the complete variable domain reads GAGVSQSPSNKVTEKGKDVELRCDPISGHTALYWYRQSLGQGLEFLIYFQGNSAPDKSGLPSDRFSAERTGGSVSTLTIQRTQQEDSAVYLCASRIAGGSYNEQFFGPGTRLTVL.

This chain joins TRBV5-6 and TRBJ2-3, with 9 bases lining up with TRBD2. The germline gives CDR1 SGHDT, CDR2 YYEEEE. V shed 4 bases, J shed 1 base, and the junction held 4 bases outside the gene matches. The CDR3 is made up of 15 amino acids. CDR3 in DNA: TGTGCCAGCAGCCCACTAGCGGGTGGCACAGATACGCAGTATTTT. This gives the protein CASSPLAGGTDTQYF.

This clone was counted between two and nine times. V is TRBV7-9 and J is TRBJ2-5; TRBD2 might be the D (6 bases). The CDR3 runs 13 residues. Deletions cut 3 bases from V and 5 bases from J, with 10 bases between. From germline, CDR1 is SEHNR and CDR2 FQNEAQ (reference sequence). The CDR3 DNA reads as TGTGCCAGCAGCTTCAGGGAGGTTGAGACCCAGTACTTC. Amino acid sequence: CASSFREVETQYF.

The chain links TRBV29-1 to TRBJ1-2; D gene ambiguous. Trimming left V 0 bases short and J 4 bases short, with 15 bases between. This CDR3 has 15 amino acids. Per the germline V gene, CDR1 is SQVTM and CDR2 is ANQGSEA. CDR3 nucleotides: TGCAGCGTTGAAGAGGGAGCCAGGACCACCTATGGCTACACCTTC. Translated, it gives CSVEEGARTTYGYTF. Variable domain in full (rest from reference TRBV29-1 and TRBJ1-2): SAVISQKPSRDICQRGTSLTIQCQVDSQVTMMFWYRQQPGQSLTLIATANQGSEATYESGFVIDKFPISRPNLTFSTLTVSNMSPEDSSIYLCSVEEGARTTYGYTFGSGTRLTVV.

This sequence joins TRBV5-4 and TRBJ2-1; no definite D call. The V and J ends lost 0 bases and 0 bases respectively, with 16 bases between them. Germline CDR1 is SGHNT and CDR2 is YYREEE (reference sequence). The CDR3 spans 18 residues. CDR3 amino acids: CASSLVGSASSSYNEQFF. The CDR3 nucleotides read TGTGCCAGCAGCTTGGTCGGCTCAGCGTCGAGCTCCTACAATGAGCAGTTCTTC.

The chain carries TRBV24-1 and TRBJ2-1, with 7 positions matching TRBD2. The CDR3 is 15 residues long. The germline V gene encodes CDR1 KGHDR and CDR2 SFDVKD. V lost 3 bases and J lost 3; bases outside the gene matches: 4. CDR3: CATSDHGLVYNEQFF. Written as DNA, the CDR3 is TGTGCCACCAGTGATCATGGACTAGTCTACAATGAGCAGTTCTTC.

V is TRBV5-6 and J is TRBJ2-5, with TRBD2 matching 10 bases. Trimming at V came to 3 bases and at J to 0 bases, leaving 8 bases not matched to a gene. In germline, CDR1 is SGHDT, CDR2 YYEEEE. There are 17 residues in the CDR3. The CDR3 region has the DNA TGTGCCAGCAGCTGGGGGGTTACTAGCGGGGACCAAGAGACCCAGTACTTC. Its translation is CASSWGVTSGDQETQYF. Complete variable domain (other parts from reference TRBV5-6 and TRBJ2-5): DAGVTQSPTHLIKTRGQQVTLRCSPKSGHDTVSWYQQALGQGPQFIFQYYEEEERQRGNFPDRFSGHQFPNYSSELNVNALLLGDSALYLCASSWGVTSGDQETQYFGPGTRLLVL.

The rearrangement joins TRBV7-9 to TRBJ2-3; D is uncertain. Looked up from germline, CDR1 is SEHNR and CDR2 is FQNEAQ (reference sequence). The V end was cut by 5 bases, the J end by 0 bases, with 6 bases between. This CDR3 has 13 residues. The CDR3 sequence is CASSRDSTDTQYF. In DNA form, the CDR3 reads TGTGCCAGCAGCCGCGACAGCACAGATACGCAGTATTTT.

The V and J genes are TRBV29-1 and TRBJ1-1, with D unclear. Looked up from germline, CDR1 is SQVTM and CDR2 is ANQGSEA. CDR3 length: 11 residues. Trimming stripped 0 bases from V and 6 bases from J, with 5 bases between. The CDR3 region is CSVEDWAEAFF. The CDR3 DNA reads TGCAGCGTTGAAGATTGGGCTGAAGCTTTCTTT.

V gene TRBV28 combines with J gene TRBJ1-1; D call uncertain. The germline V and J ends were trimmed by 7 bases and 1 base, with 16 bases remaining between them. The CDR3 runs 15 residues. Germline CDR1 and CDR2: MDHEN and SYDVKM. CDR3 sequence reads: CASTSPGSWNTEAFF. CDR3 bases: TGTGCCAGCACCTCTCCGGGGTCATGGAACACTGAAGCTTTCTTT.

This clone has a count of ten or more. The chain combines TRBV4-3 with TRBJ1-2; D may be TRBD1 (5 bases). V lost 0 bases, J lost 1 base, and 15 bases lay in between. The CDR3 spans 17 residues. Germline lookup yields CDR1 LGHNA and CDR2 YSLEER. This CDR3 reads CASSQDGGGRVNYGYTF. In nucleotides, the CDR3 is TGCGCCAGCAGCCAAGATGGCGGGGGTCGAGTTAACTATGGCTACACCTTC.

The chain has TRBV7-3 and TRBJ2-5, with 10 bases lining up with TRBD2. CDR1 SGHTA and CDR2 FQGTGA come from the germline V gene. J gave up 1 base and V 5 bases, and 7 bases lay outside the gene matches. This CDR3 region has 16 residues. CDR3 loop: CASSPGTSAIQETQYF. The CDR3 DNA sequence: TGTGCCAGCAGCCCCGGGACTAGCGCGATCCAAGAGACCCAGTACTTC.